This T cell receptor (beta chain) was identified during a study of blood T cell repertoires in COVID-19. Germline V lookup: CDR1 SGDLS, CDR2 YYNGEE. The ends were cut back, 2 bases at V and 5 bases at J, with 14 bases in the middle. The CDR3 contains 15 residues. Using immunoSEQ multiplex PCR, the repertoire was profiled, and TCRdb retains in-frame clones only, with some absent. The table includes hundreds of thousands of clones, 70% to 90% detected once. This clonotype originated in a man aged 30 to 45 with acute COVID-19. The rearrangement uses TRBV9 and TRBJ1-5; the D gene is possibly TRBD1 (5 bases). Sample: PBMCs or T cells enriched from blood (not recorded which). The CDR3 sequence is CASSVGVRGDQPQHF. DNA of the CDR3: TGTGCCAGCAGCGTCGGTGTGCGGGGGGATCAGCCCCAGCATTTT.